Below are 27 T cell receptor beta chains sequenced from a single sample in a study of radiation and T cells in renal cell carcinoma. Profiling relied on immunoSEQ multiplex PCR, and the TCRdb table lists in-frame clones only, not all of them. The sample contains some 14,000 clones, roughly 54% of which appear only once. Treatment meaning: treatment-naive control, cytoreductive nephrectomy. The source was tumor tissue, collected from a patient whose treatment was nephrectomy without radiotherapy. These receptors were taken from a middle-aged man with renal cell carcinoma.

This clone is categorized as large. The genes are TRBV25-1 and TRBJ1-3; no clear D. The CDR3 has 13 residues. The germline V and J ends were trimmed by 3 bases and 3 bases, with 6 bases remaining between them. Germline lookup yields CDR1 MGHDK and CDR2 SYGVNS. Here the CDR3 reads CASSDSHGNTIYF. CDR3 sequence (DNA): TGTGCCAGCAGTGACAGCCATGGAAACACCATATATTTT.

The CDR3 region has the DNA TGCGCCAGCCTACTCAGTTCCGCCACAGATACGCAGTATTTT. It translates to CASLLSSATDTQYF. This sequence joins TRBV5-1 and TRBJ2-3; D not certain. V was trimmed by 7 bases and J by 2 bases, leaving 14 bases between them. CDR3 length: 14 residues. Per the germline V gene, CDR1 is SGHRS and CDR2 is YFSETQ.

The genes are TRBV5-3 and TRBJ1-2, with D perhaps matching TRBD1 (6 bases). TRBV5-3 is labeled an ORF, and its function is uncertain. V lost 0 bases to trimming and J lost 8 bases, with 17 bases between them. This CDR3 contains 15 residues. Written as DNA, the CDR3 is TGTGCCAGAAGCTTGGGCACACAGGGAATGGGGGGCTACACCTTC. This encodes CARSLGTQGMGGYTF.

The V gene is TRBV11-2, the J gene TRBJ2-3; tentative D call: TRBD1 (6 bases). Trimming took 5 bases from V and 8 from J, leaving 17 bases between them. The CDR3 has 14 residues. Germline-derived CDR1 and CDR2 are SGHAT and FQNNGV. This CDR3 reads CASSPLVTQGTQYF. As DNA, the CDR3 is TGTGCCAGCAGCCCCCTCGTGACACAGGGTACGCAGTATTTT.

V is TRBV27 and J is TRBJ2-5; weak D call: TRBD2 (7 bases). This CDR3 is built from 13 residues. Germline-derived CDR1 and CDR2 are MNHEY and SMNVEV (reference sequence). V lost 5 bases and J lost 11, with 18 bases in between. DNA for the CDR3: TGTGCCAGCAGTCTAATAAAGGGGGGGGAGCAGTACTTC. It is translated as CASSLIKGGEQYF.

This clone has only one observation. This chain joins TRBV11-3 and TRBJ2-3; 9 positions match TRBD1. Germline V CDR1 and CDR2: SGHNT, YENEEA. After removal of 5 bases from V and 2 bases from J, the junction contained 5 bases not matched to a gene. The CDR3 runs 15 residues. The CDR3 DNA is TGTGCCAGCAGCCTCGGGACAGGGTTCACAGATACGCAGTATTTT. Residues: CASSLGTGFTDTQYF.

This clone is classed as medium-sized (0.01 to 0.1%). This chain connects TRBV7-6 to TRBJ1-1; D is perhaps TRBD1 (5 bases). The CDR3 length is 14 residues. Germline CDR1 is SGHVS and CDR2 is FNYEAQ. V gave up 4 bases and J gave up 5 bases, with 14 bases separating them. The CDR3 reads CASSSDMGTTEAFF. The CDR3 DNA follows: TGTGCCAGCAGCTCCGACATGGGGACGACTGAAGCTTTCTTT.

The V and J genes are TRBV13 and TRBJ1-1; D perhaps matches TRBD1 (5 bases). The CDR3 covers 14 residues. Germline V lookup: CDR1 PRHDT, CDR2 FYEKMQ (reference sequence). V lost 3 bases and J lost 1, with 9 bases in between. The CDR3 nucleotides read TGTGCCAGCAGCTTTCAGGGTGGGAACACTGAAGCTTTCTTT. Its protein is CASSFQGGNTEAFF.

This clone appeared a few times. The V call is TRBV7-2, the J call TRBJ2-2, with TRBD2 matching 9 bases. The CDR3 spans 16 residues. Germline CDR1 SGHTA, CDR2 FQGNSA. V dropped 6 bases and J dropped 6; count of bases not matched to a gene: 11. The CDR3, as DNA: TGTGCCAGCAGTAATAAGGGGACTAGCCGCGCCGGGGAGCTGTTTTTT. This codes for CASSNKGTSRAGELFF.

This clone qualifies as medium-sized. V usage is TRBV6-5 and J usage is TRBJ1-2, with 7 positions matching TRBD1. The ends lost 5 bases at V and 8 bases at J; junction bases unmatched: 8. CDR1 and CDR2 (germline): MNHEY, SVGAGI. The CDR3 extends over 13 amino acids. The CDR3, as DNA: TGTGCCAGCAGTCGCCGGACAGGCCACGGCTACACCTTC. This encodes CASSRRTGHGYTF.

The chain links TRBV5-6 to TRBJ1-2; D possibly corresponds to TRBD1 (6 bases). The V end was cut by 0 bases, the J end by 2 bases, with 8 bases between. Per germline, CDR1 SGHDT and CDR2 YYEEEE. The CDR3 has 14 amino acids. This CDR3 is CASSLDRVNYGYTF. Written as DNA, the CDR3 is TGTGCCAGCAGCTTGGACAGGGTAAACTATGGCTACACCTTC.

The chain joins TRBV14 to TRBJ1-1, with D perhaps TRBD1 (5 bases). This CDR3 has 16 residues. The V gene's germline CDR1 is SGHDN and CDR2 FVKESK. V gave up 2 bases and J gave up 4 bases, with 17 bases separating them. CDR3 region: CASSQYGRGAGTEAFF. The CDR3 DNA reads TGTGCCAGCAGCCAATATGGAAGGGGCGCGGGCACTGAAGCTTTCTTT.

The chain recombines TRBV7-9 with TRBJ2-2, with D perhaps TRBD1 (6 bases). Between the trimmed V and J ends, which lost 4 bases and 1 base, there was a span of 16 bases. Germline V gives CDR1 SEHNR, CDR2 FQNEAQ (reference sequence). The CDR3 sequence is 17 residues long. CDR3 residues: CASSSNSGTRNTGELFF. In DNA, the CDR3 is TGTGCCAGCAGCTCAAACTCCGGGACACGGAACACCGGGGAGCTGTTTTTT.

As to this clone: The same CDR3 can be traced to other DNA sequences in this sample. V gene TRBV9 combines with J gene TRBJ2-2; 7 bases map to TRBD1. The CDR3 is 13 residues long. In germline, CDR1 is SGDLS, CDR2 YYNGEE. After removal of 3 bases from V and 5 bases from J, the junction contained 1 base not matched to a gene. The CDR3 region is CASSATGTGELFF. The CDR3 DNA is TGTGCCAGCAGCGCGACAGGGACCGGGGAGCTGTTTTTT.

This clone was detected a few times. V gene TRBV29-1 combines with J gene TRBJ1-1; D is possibly TRBD1 (5 bases). Germline loops: CDR1 SQVTM, CDR2 ANQGSEA. V shed 7 bases and J shed 7 bases, with 13 bases lying between them. The CDR3 has 11 residues. CDR3 protein: CSAGHTYEAFF. The CDR3 DNA reads TGCAGCGCCGGACATACTTATGAAGCTTTCTTT.

The rearrangement uses TRBV10-3 and TRBJ2-2, with D maybe TRBD2 (5 bases). The CDR3 is 13 amino acids. The germline CDR1 and CDR2 sequences are ENHRY and SYGVKD. Trimming took 6 bases from V and 3 from J, leaving 8 bases between them. CDR3 sequence (DNA): TGTGCCATCAGAACTAGTTACACCGGGGAGCTGTTTTTT. Its translation is CAIRTSYTGELFF.

This clone was recorded many times. This rearrangement joins TRBV6-1 to TRBJ2-7; possible D gene TRBD1, 6 bases. Germline V CDR1 and CDR2: MNHNS, SASEGT. The CDR3 spans 15 residues. V was clipped by 6 bases and J by 0 bases, with 15 bases between them. CDR3 sequence: CASSYGTGSSYEQYF. The DNA of the CDR3 is TGTGCCAGCAGCTACGGAACAGGGTCCTCCTACGAGCAGTACTTC.

The chain is built from TRBV19 and TRBJ1-4; 9 bases fit TRBD1. The germline gives CDR1 LNHDA, CDR2 SQIVND (reference sequence). The CDR3 length is 16 residues. The junction had 11 bases not matched to a gene; V was cut back by 5 bases and J by 7 bases. The CDR3 loop is CASSSFAKTGGEKLFF. CDR3 nucleotide sequence: TGTGCCAGTAGTTCATTTGCGAAGACAGGGGGTGAAAAACTGTTTTTT.

The rearrangement joins TRBV5-6 to TRBJ2-7, with D unclear. Per germline, CDR1 SGHDT and CDR2 YYEEEE. The CDR3 length is 15 residues. The V gene lost 4 bases and the J gene lost 4 bases, with 18 bases spanning the gap. CDR3 sequence reads: CASSPGRARGYEQYF. Written as DNA, the CDR3 is TGTGCCAGCAGCCCCGGACGAGCACGAGGATACGAGCAGTACTTC.

The chain is built from TRBV5-4 and TRBJ2-6; the D is unclear. Germline V CDR1 and CDR2: SGHNT, YYREEE (reference sequence). There are 15 residues in the CDR3. The V end lost 4 bases, the J end lost 4 bases, and 12 bases lay between the germline ends. This chain's CDR3 is CASSPDPHGANVLTF. DNA for the CDR3: TGTGCCAGCAGCCCTGACCCCCACGGGGCCAACGTCCTGACTTTC. The whole variable domain, filled in from reference TRBV5-4 and TRBJ2-6, reads ETGVTQSPTHLIKTRGQQVTLRCSSQSGHNTVSWYQQALGQGPQFIFQYYREEENGRGNFPPRFSGLQFPNYSSELNVNALELDDSALYLCASSPDPHGANVLTFGAGSRLTVL.

The chain carries TRBV18 and TRBJ2-3; D unresolved. The CDR3 is 14 residues long. CDR1 KGHSH and CDR2 LQKENI come from the germline V gene. Trimming removed 2 bases from V and 2 bases from J, with 8 bases in between. The CDR3 loop reads CASSPFENTDTQYF. CDR3 nucleotide sequence: TGTGCCAGCTCACCATTCGAGAACACAGATACGCAGTATTTT.

The rearrangement joins TRBV9 to TRBJ2-3; no reliable D call. With 4 bases removed from V and 6 bases from J, the gap between germline ends came to 12 bases. The CDR3 has 13 amino acids. Germline V lookup: CDR1 SGDLS, CDR2 YYNGEE. CDR3 loop: CASSFWGEDTQYF. The CDR3 nucleotides are TGTGCCAGCAGCTTTTGGGGTGAGGATACGCAGTATTTT. The full variable domain, its missing parts supplied by reference TRBV9 and TRBJ2-3, is DSGVTQTPKHLITATGQRVTLRCSPRSGDLSVYWYQQSLDQGLQFLIQYYNGEERAKGNILERFSAQQFPDLHSELNLSSLELGDSALYFCASSFWGEDTQYFGPGTRLTVL.

This clone has only a few counts. The chain couples TRBV5-6 to TRBJ2-7; maybe TRBD2 (5 bases). Between the trimmed V and J ends, which lost 1 base and 3 bases, there was a span of 17 bases. The CDR3 has 16 amino acids. In germline, CDR1 is SGHDT, CDR2 YYEEEE. The CDR3 loop is CASSLKAGQAGYEQYF. In DNA, the CDR3 is TGTGCCAGCAGCTTGAAGGCCGGCCAGGCGGGCTACGAGCAGTACTTC.

The rearrangement joins TRBV4-1 to TRBJ2-1; 8 nucleotides agree with TRBD1. The CDR3 length is 16 residues. Trimming took 0 bases from V and 2 from J; bases not matched to a gene: 3. Germline CDR1 MGHRA, CDR2 YSYEKL. Here the CDR3 DNA reads TGCGCCAGCAGCCAAGAATCAGGGGGCGCCTACAATGAGCAGTTCTTC. As protein: CASSQESGGAYNEQFF.

This chain joins TRBV6-1 and TRBJ1-3, with a tentative D call TRBD1 (6 bases). This CDR3 has 18 amino acids. V was cut by 3 bases and J by 2 bases, with 20 bases left in between. Germline CDR1 is MNHNS and CDR2 is SASEGT. CDR3 sequence (DNA): TGTGCCAGCAGTGACGGACGCCGAAACAGGGTTGCTGGAAACACCATATATTTT. Protein sequence: CASSDGRRNRVAGNTIYF.

The V gene is TRBV4-1, the J gene TRBJ2-2; D not resolved. V was shortened by 6 bases and J by 0 bases, with 8 bases between the two germline ends. The CDR3 spans 14 residues. Germline V lookup: CDR1 MGHRA, CDR2 YSYEKL. This CDR3 reads CASRAASNTGELFF. CDR3 bases: TGCGCCAGCAGAGCAGCCTCGAACACCGGGGAGCTGTTTTTT.

The chain uses TRBV5-5 and TRBJ2-5; D is uncertain. V shed 0 bases and J shed 0 bases, with 6 bases lying between them. The CDR3 spans 14 residues. Germline CDR1 is SGHKS and CDR2 is YYEKEE (reference sequence). CDR3 sequence (DNA): TGTGCCAGCAGCTTGGTGGCTAACCAAGAGACCCAGTACTTC. Translating it yields CASSLVANQETQYF.